The text below deals with one T cell receptor beta chain. Its antigen is not identified. The time point was: week 23, last vaccination. Every single dose of the vaccine, 300 ug of mutant IDH1 20-mer peptide, came with topical imiquimod. Generated by immunoSEQ multiplex PCR, the TCRdb table keeps only in-frame clones and is missing some. The sample records around 76,000 clones, more than 70% being singletons. The source of the sample is a study of a mutant IDH1 vaccine in newly diagnosed glioma. Study background: Patients had eight vaccinations, in weeks 1, 3, 5, 7, 11, 15, 19 and 23. Patients under treatment included approximately 62% males and about 38% females and had a mean age of 40.4 years. Following radiotherapy alone, or alongside temozolomide cycles, vaccination was started after an interval of 4-6 weeks. It was radiotherapy, temozolomide, or both that patients received previously, with most receiving both.

This CDR3 region has 14 residues. V was pared by 6 bases and J by 2 bases, with 6 bases of the junction left unmatched. Per germline, CDR1 SGHTA and CDR2 FQGTGA. The origin of this receptor is a woman aged 45-60 years with glioma. The sequencing here drew on PBMCs, taken from a glioma patient whose treatment included an IDH1 peptide vaccine. The rearrangement links TRBV7-3 to TRBJ1-1, with TRBD1 matching over 7 bases. For the CDR3, the DNA is TGTGCCAGCAGTTTACAGGGGCCTAACACTGAAGCTTTCTTT. This encodes CASSLQGPNTEAFF.